This is a list of T cell receptor beta chains from one sample in a study of blood T cells in healthy people across ages. TCRdb analysed the 5' RACE reads with MiXCR anew, one entry per CDR3 protein. There are roughly 1,000,000 distinct CDR3 sequences in the sample; about 23% occur only once, and about 0.69% lies in the top ten. These data are also associated with another study on T cells of mothers and their children.

Sequencing was performed on blood. Every receptor here comes from a girl aged 2 to 9 in good health. The CDR3 runs from the conserved cysteine through the conserved F or W. The D gene is left open where the match is weak. The size entry is marked missing in some rows and otherwise reads once, few, many or a size class.

clone_size,v_call,d_call,j_call,cdr3_nt,cdr3_aa
.,TRBV4-1,TRBD2,TRBJ2-7,TGCGCCAGCAGTCCCGTGGTAGCGGGAAATTCCTACGAGCAGTACTTC,CASSPVVAGNSYEQYF
.,TRBV12-3/TRBV12-4,TRBD2,TRBJ2-5,TGTGCCAGCAAACTAGCGGGGGACCAAGAGACCCAGTACTTC,CASKLAGDQETQYF
.,TRBV15,TRBD1,TRBJ2-6,TGTGCCACCAGCAGTACAGGGGCGCCACTCTCTGGGGCCAACGTCCTGACTTTC,CATSSTGAPLSGANVLTF
few,TRBV3-1,.,TRBJ1-2,TGTGCCAGCAGCCTAGGGGCCCTATCATCTTCCTATGGCTACACCTTC,CASSLGALSSSYGYTF
.,TRBV5-5,.,TRBJ1-2,TGTGCCAGCAGCTTGGCCCCGGACGGCAACTATGGCTACACCTTC,CASSLAPDGNYGYTF
many,TRBV27,TRBD1,TRBJ2-7,TGTGCCAGCAGTTACGGGGACAGCTACGAGCAGTACTTC,CASSYGDSYEQYF
few,TRBV4-2,.,TRBJ2-1,TGTGCCAGCAGCCAAGATGCGGGGAACAATGAGCAGTTCTTC,CASSQDAGNNEQFF
.,TRBV25-1,.,TRBJ1-5,TGTGCCAGCAGTGACGGGAGGGACCAGCATTTT,CASSDGRDQHF
few,TRBV28,.,TRBJ2-6,TGTGCCAGCAGCCCTTTGCGCTCTGGGGCCAACGTCCTGACTTTC,CASSPLRSGANVLTF
once,TRBV20-1,TRBD2,TRBJ2-3,TGCAGCCCCGCTGGTCTAGCGGGAGCAGATACGCAGTATTTT,CSPAGLAGADTQYF
few,TRBV20-1,.,TRBJ2-3,TGCAGTGCAAGGAGCCCGGTTTCTACAGATACGCAGTATTTT,CSARSPVSTDTQYF
.,TRBV7-8,.,TRBJ2-7,TGTGCCAGCAGCTTAGCGAATTTTAACGAGCAGTACTTC,CASSLANFNEQYF
few,TRBV28,TRBD2,TRBJ2-1,TGTGCCAGCACCATAACGGGCGGGGGGACTGAGCAGTTCTTC,CASTITGGGTEQFF
.,TRBV28,.,TRBJ2-7,TGTGCCAGCAGTGAGACTGAGTCCTACGAGCAGTACTTC,CASSETESYEQYF
few,TRBV5-6,.,TRBJ2-1,TGTGCCAGCAGCGTGGGGACTCTGGGATACAATGAGCAGTTCTTC,CASSVGTLGYNEQFF
few,TRBV24-1,TRBD1,TRBJ1-2,TGTGCCACCAGTGATCCCAGGGGGCCGGACTATGGCTACACCTTC,CATSDPRGPDYGYTF
.,TRBV12-3/TRBV12-4,TRBD1,TRBJ2-3,TGTGCCAGCAGTGCCGGGACAGGTATAACAGATACGCAGTATTTT,CASSAGTGITDTQYF
few,TRBV12-3/TRBV12-4,.,TRBJ2-3,TGTGCCAGCAGTCTCTCCCTCTCTGATACGCAGTATTTT,CASSLSLSDTQYF
.,TRBV4-2,TRBD2,TRBJ2-4,TGTGCCAGCAGCCAAGAAACTAGCGGGGTTTTCGGCAAAAACATTCAGTACTTC,CASSQETSGVFGKNIQYF
.,TRBV20-1,.,TRBJ2-1,TGCAGTGCTAGAGATTCCTTGAGGCTAGCTGGCAATGAGCAGTTCTTC,CSARDSLRLAGNEQFF
few,TRBV7-7,.,TRBJ2-6,TGTGCTAGCAGCTCGACGGGGCAGCACAACGTCCTGACTTTC,CASSSTGQHNVLTF
few,TRBV12-3/TRBV12-4,.,TRBJ1-2,TGTGCCAGCAGTTTAGGGCAGTCGACCGACTATGGCTACACCTTC,CASSLGQSTDYGYTF
.,TRBV7-3,.,TRBJ2-3,TGTGCCAGCAGCTTAATTTTCGACGCAGCTACGCAGTATTTT,CASSLIFDAATQYF
.,TRBV24-1,.,TRBJ2-3,TGTGCCACCCCCAGGGGCACAGATACGCAGTATTTT,CATPRGTDTQYF
.,TRBV29-1,TRBD2,TRBJ2-5,TGCAGCGTTGAGCGGGAGCTACAAGAGACCCAGTACTTC,CSVERELQETQYF
.,TRBV29-1,TRBD2,TRBJ2-3,TGCAGCGTAATGGGCGGGAGGGCAGATACGCAGTATTTT,CSVMGGRADTQYF
few,TRBV29-1,TRBD1,TRBJ2-7,TGCAGCGTCGTCGCCGGGACAGGGCCCTACGAGCAGTACTTC,CSVVAGTGPYEQYF
.,TRBV6-1,.,TRBJ2-1,TGTGCCAGCACCCGAGCGATTTACAATGAGCAGTTCTTC,CASTRAIYNEQFF